This T cell receptor beta chain derives from a study of blood T cell repertoires in COVID-19. Study details: The United States, Italy and Spain provided the acute and convalescent COVID-19 samples. The cDNA or gDNA used as material had been derived from T cells, B-cell-depleted T cells, or PBMCs.

Germline V CDR1 and CDR2: SGHTA, FQGNSA. The CDR3 totals 15 residues. After removal of 4 bases from V and 4 bases from J, the junction contained 6 bases not matched to a gene. Per the authors' pipeline: The assay estimated nucleated cells by amplifying reference gene primers. Method: immunoSEQ multiplex PCR; TCRdb's copy keeps in-frame clones and lacks some. Clone size and V and J calls were adopted from that table, with D and trimming inferred from the DNA. The sample lists about 51,000 clones; around 84% were seen once. Sequencing was carried out using peripheral blood. The origin of this receptor is an elderly man with active COVID-19. The rearrangement joins TRBV7-2 to TRBJ2-1; 8 nucleotides line up with TRBD1. The DNA for the CDR3 is TGTGCCAGCAGCTCCGACAGGGGCAGGTACAATGAGCAGTTCTTC. It translates to CASSSDRGRYNEQFF.